The present T cell receptor (beta chain) was sequenced within a study of CD8+CD57+ T cells in acquired aplastic anemia. General study points: With respect to CD8+ Simpson's diversity, patients and controls did not differ significantly. Patients and controls were found to share around 30 CD8+ CDR3 sequences.

In regard to this clonotype: The antigen is not known.

CDR1 and CDR2 from the germline V gene are SGHTA and FQGNSA. The CDR3 is 15 residues long. The ends lost 5 bases at V and 12 bases at J; junction bases unmatched: 12. Genomic DNA, the template, was used for profiling of the TCR beta VDJ and CDR3. TCRdb re-analysed the reads in MiXCR, keeping a single row per CDR3 protein. The table includes about 150,000 distinct CDR3 sequences, just over 50% detected once. Patients picked for sequencing had shown CD8+CD57+ cell expansion detected by flow cytometry. This TCR was recovered from a human donor with aplastic anemia. The sequencing sample was made of sorted CD4+, CD8+, or CD8+CD57+ T cells (not recorded which) from PBMCs. The V call is TRBV7-2, the J call TRBJ1-6, with 8 positions matching TRBD1. The CDR3 reads CASSPGSGGGGPLHF. DNA of the CDR3: TGTGCCAGCAGCCCAGGGTCAGGGGGCGGTGGACCCCTCCACTTT.